These 31 T cell receptor beta chains were sequenced from one sample in a study of T cells in localized non-small cell lung cancer. Sequencing used immunoSEQ multiplex PCR; TCRdb keeps in-frame clones, though not all of them. The sample consists of about 74,000 clones, less than 85% of them appearing once. The sample was peripheral blood, taken before any cancer treatment. The receptors were gathered from a female donor older than 55 with stage I lung adenocarcinoma.

The chain has TRBV9 and TRBJ2-5, with D possibly TRBD2 on 6 matching bases. Between the trimmed V and J ends, which lost 0 bases and 10 bases, there was a span of 13 bases. The germline V gene has CDR1 SGDLS and CDR2 YYNGEE. CDR3 length: 13 amino acids. The CDR3 nucleotides read TGTGCCAGCAGCGTAGGGGTCGGGGAGGTCCAGTACTTC. Translating gives CASSVGVGEVQYF.

This clone is a singleton in its sample. The chain has TRBV6-1 and TRBJ1-2; possibly TRBD1 for D (5 bases). The germline V and J ends were trimmed by 6 bases and 7 bases, with 12 bases remaining between them. CDR1 MNHNS and CDR2 SASEGT come from the germline V gene. The CDR3 loop spans 12 amino acids. This chain's CDR3 is CASRAGSGGYTF. CDR3 nucleotides: TGTGCCAGCAGGGCAGGGAGTGGTGGCTACACCTTC.

This chain connects TRBV19 to TRBJ1-3; D call uncertain. CDR1 and CDR2 (germline): LNHDA, SQIVND (reference sequence). This CDR3 has 14 residues. Trimming took 6 bases from V and 4 from J, leaving 13 bases between them. The DNA of the CDR3 is TGTGCCAGTAGGGACTCGGGCGGAGGAAACACCATATATTTT. It specifies CASRDSGGGNTIYF.

The rearrangement links TRBV7-9 to TRBJ2-3; 10 positions match TRBD1. V was pared by 6 bases and J by 4 bases, with 10 bases of the junction left unmatched. CDR3 length: 16 residues. The germline V gene has CDR1 SEHNR and CDR2 FQNEAQ (reference sequence). The DNA of the CDR3 is TGTGCCAGCAGACTAACCGGGACAGGGGATTCAGATACGCAGTATTTT. Translating it yields CASRLTGTGDSDTQYF.

V is TRBV9 and J is TRBJ1-1, with D perhaps TRBD1 (5 bases). This CDR3 comprises 14 residues. Germline values: CDR1 SGDLS, CDR2 YYNGEE. V lost 2 bases, J lost 11 bases, and 19 bases lay in between. CDR3 region: CASSVSGEGLRAFF. The CDR3, as DNA: TGTGCCAGCAGCGTCTCGGGGGAAGGGTTGAGGGCTTTCTTT.

J is TRBJ2-7 and V is TRBV18; TRBD2 matches at 9 bases. V lost 1 base and J lost 6; bases outside the gene matches: 7. Germline CDR1 KGHSH, CDR2 LQKENI. This CDR3 contains 15 residues. The CDR3 DNA reads as TGTGCCAGCTCACCACGAACTAGCGGGTACGGCGAGCAGTACTTC. It translates to CASSPRTSGYGEQYF.

The V and J genes are TRBV28 and TRBJ2-7; D call uncertain. CDR3 length equals 13 residues. V gave up 3 bases and J gave up 2 bases, with 8 bases separating them. The germline CDR1 and CDR2 sequences are MDHEN and SYDVKM. Written as DNA, the CDR3 is TGTGCCAGCAGTTTCCTCGCCACCTACGAGCAGTACTTC. Its translation is CASSFLATYEQYF.

The chain uses TRBV28 and TRBJ2-1; TRBD2 matches 10 bases. CDR3 size: 15 residues. Germline trimming cut 2 bases from V and 4 bases from J; bases unmatched to any gene: 2. Germline V gene lookup returns CDR1 MDHEN and CDR2 SYDVKM. Written as DNA, the CDR3 is TGTGCCAGCAGTTTAGGACTAGCGGAATACAATGAGCAGTTCTTC. Its translation: CASSLGLAEYNEQFF. Combining the CDR3 with reference TRBV28 and TRBJ2-1 gives the whole variable domain DVKVTQSSRYLVKRTGEKVFLECVQDMDHENMFWYRQDPGLGLRLIYFSYDVKMKEKGDIPEGYSVSREKKERFSLILESASTNQTSMYLCASSLGLAEYNEQFFGPGTRLTVL.

This rearrangement joins TRBV7-9 to TRBJ2-5; D might be TRBD2 (6 bases). V was trimmed by 2 bases and J by 5 bases, leaving 12 bases between them. The CDR3 spans 14 residues. Per the germline V gene, CDR1 is SEHNR and CDR2 is FQNEAQ (reference sequence). CDR3 in DNA: TGTGCCAGCAGCTTAAAGACACGGGGGGAGACCCAGTACTTC. Its translation is CASSLKTRGETQYF.

This clone occurred a few times. The chain recombines TRBV10-1 with TRBJ2-7; 8 bases are shared with TRBD1. The V gene's germline CDR1 is WNHNN and CDR2 SYGVQD (reference sequence). This CDR3 is 15 amino acids long. Losses at the gene ends were 5 bases for V and 0 bases for J; bases not matched to a gene: 6. CDR3 region: CASSNGTGDSYEQYF. As DNA, the CDR3 is TGCGCCAGCAGTAACGGGACAGGCGACTCCTACGAGCAGTACTTC.

This clone was observed a handful of times. The sample carries other DNA sequences with the same CDR3. The CDR3 bases are TGTGCCAGTAGTAGGGACAGGGGGCGAACTGAAGCTTTCTTT. Its translation: CASSRDRGRTEAFF. The V call is TRBV19, the J call TRBJ1-1; the match to TRBD1 covers 12 bases. The CDR3 loop spans 14 amino acids. CDR1 and CDR2 (germline): LNHDA, SQIVND (reference sequence). V was clipped by 4 bases and J by 5 bases; unmatched bases: 2.

The chain combines TRBV4-1 with TRBJ2-5; 7 positions agree with TRBD1. The CDR3 runs to 17 residues. CDR1 is MGHRA, CDR2 YSYEKL, per germline. The V gene end was trimmed by 4 bases and the J gene end by 2 bases; junction bases not matched to a gene: 13. This chain's CDR3 is CASSLRQGVSPQETQYF. CDR3 DNA: TGCGCCAGCAGCCTCAGACAGGGCGTATCTCCTCAAGAGACCCAGTACTTC.

This clone was observed once. V gene TRBV7-3 combines with J gene TRBJ2-3; TRBD2 aligns across 7 bases. In germline, CDR1 is SGHTA, CDR2 FQGTGA. The V gene end was trimmed by 1 base and the J gene end by 6 bases; junction bases not matched to a gene: 7. There are 15 residues in the CDR3. The chain's CDR3 is CASSLRGAGVDTQYF. In nucleotides, the CDR3 is TGTGCCAGCAGCTTAAGGGGTGCGGGGGTGGATACGCAGTATTTT. The full variable domain, with the rest looked up from reference TRBV7-3 and TRBJ2-3, is GAGVSQTPSNKVTEKGKYVELRCDPISGHTALYWYRQSLGQGPEFLIYFQGTGAADDSGLPNDRFFAVRPEGSVSTLKIQRTERGDSAVYLCASSLRGAGVDTQYFGPGTRLTVL.

This clone was observed a handful of times. DNA for the CDR3: TGTGCCAGCAGACGCCAGGTGCGGGTCACTGAAGCTTTCTTT. This codes for CASRRQVRVTEAFF. The chain links TRBV28 to TRBJ1-1, with unresolved D. The germline V gene has CDR1 MDHEN and CDR2 SYDVKM. Trimming pared 6 bases from V and 4 bases from J, leaving 15 bases between. The CDR3 loop spans 14 amino acids. Variable domain in full (rest from reference TRBV28 and TRBJ1-1): DVKVTQSSRYLVKRTGEKVFLECVQDMDHENMFWYRQDPGLGLRLIYFSYDVKMKEKGDIPEGYSVSREKKERFSLILESASTNQTSMYLCASRRQVRVTEAFFGQGTRLTVV.

The chain employs TRBV27 and TRBJ2-1; no reliable D call. CDR3 length: 15 residues. V lost 0 bases to trimming and J lost 6 bases, with 12 bases between them. Germline lookup yields CDR1 MNHEY and CDR2 SMNVEV (reference sequence). The CDR3 DNA reads as TGTGCCAGCAGTTTATCCCCCTACGTGGTCAATGAGCAGTTCTTC. This encodes CASSLSPYVVNEQFF.

The CDR3 spells CASKVQRDLHEQYF. The CDR3 nucleotides read TGTGCCAGCAAAGTCCAGCGGGACTTGCACGAGCAGTACTTC. This sequence joins TRBV2 and TRBJ2-7; 7 bases align to TRBD2. V was clipped by 7 bases and J by 5 bases; unmatched bases: 11. In germline, CDR1 is SNHLY, CDR2 FYNNEI. The CDR3 has 14 residues. The full variable domain, its missing parts supplied by reference TRBV2 and TRBJ2-7, is EPEVTQTPSHQVTQMGQEVILRCVPISNHLYFYWYRQILGQKVEFLVSFYNNEISEKSEIFDDQFSVERPDGSNFTLKIRSTKLEDSAMYFCASKVQRDLHEQYFGPGTRLTVT.

This chain uses TRBV7-8 with TRBJ2-5; the D gene is possibly TRBD2 (6 bases). CDR1 and CDR2 from the germline V gene are SGHVS and FQNEAQ. V was clipped by 5 bases and J by 5 bases, with 21 bases between them. This CDR3 is 16 amino acids long. CDR3 sequence reads: CASSTHRQPSGETQYF. The CDR3 region has the DNA TGTGCCAGCAGCACCCATAGGCAGCCAAGCGGGGAGACCCAGTACTTC.

The genes are TRBV19 and TRBJ1-5, with D unclear. V gave up 3 bases and J gave up 4 bases, with 7 bases separating them. The CDR3 length is 13 residues. Germline CDR1 is LNHDA and CDR2 is SQIVND (reference sequence). CDR3 loop: CASSMRVNQPQHF. The CDR3 DNA is TGTGCCAGTAGTATGCGGGTTAATCAGCCCCAGCATTTT. Full variable domain (outside the CDR3, taken from reference TRBV19 and TRBJ1-5): DGGITQSPKYLFRKEGQNVTLSCEQNLNHDAMYWYRQDPGQGLRLIYYSQIVNDFQKGDIAEGYSVSREKKESFPLTVTSAQKNPTAFYLCASSMRVNQPQHFGDGTRLSIL.

The gene calls are TRBV19 and TRBJ2-1; D gene ambiguous. The germline V and J ends were trimmed by 5 bases and 2 bases, with 19 bases remaining between them. The germline CDR1 and CDR2 sequences are LNHDA and SQIVND (reference sequence). The CDR3 spans 17 residues. CDR3 sequence (DNA): TGTGCCAGTAGTGGACCACGAGGAGTCAAAACCTACAATGAGCAGTTCTTC. Protein sequence: CASSGPRGVKTYNEQFF.

The gene calls are TRBV6-4 and TRBJ1-6, with D uncertain. V dropped 6 bases and J dropped 2 bases, with 17 bases sitting between them. The germline V gene encodes CDR1 MRHNA and CDR2 SNTAGT. CDR3 length: 17 residues. The CDR3 is CASRGGVPETYNSPLHF. Here the CDR3 DNA reads TGTGCCAGCAGGGGAGGCGTCCCCGAAACCTATAATTCACCCCTCCACTTT.

As to this clone: The sample contains more than one DNA sequence encoding this CDR3. The CDR3 DNA sequence: TGTGCCAGTAGTATTAACAGGAACACCGGGGAGCTGTTTTTT. Translating gives CASSINRNTGELFF. This sequence joins TRBV19 and TRBJ2-2, with D hard to call. The germline V gene encodes CDR1 LNHDA and CDR2 SQIVND (reference sequence). V lost 3 bases, J lost 1 base, and 6 bases lay in between. This CDR3 has 14 amino acids.

A single count supports this clone. The V call is TRBV7-2, the J call TRBJ2-5; possible D gene TRBD2, 5 bases. This CDR3 region has 14 residues. CDR1 and CDR2 from the germline V gene are SGHTA and FQGNSA. The V and J ends lost 1 base and 3 bases respectively, with 9 bases between them. Written as DNA, the CDR3 is TGTGCCAGCAGCTTAGGAAGAGCGGAAGAGACCCAGTACTTC. Protein: CASSLGRAEETQYF.

The rearrangement links TRBV28 to TRBJ2-1; 9 nucleotides align to TRBD2. The CDR3 length is 15 residues. Germline CDR1 is MDHEN and CDR2 is SYDVKM. The V and J ends lost 2 bases and 3 bases, in that order; junction bases with no gene match: 2. CDR3 loop: CASSLRGRVYNEQFF. The CDR3 DNA sequence: TGTGCCAGCAGTTTACGCGGGAGGGTCTACAATGAGCAGTTCTTC.

V is TRBV28 and J is TRBJ1-2, with TRBD1 matching over 7 bases. With 6 bases clipped from V and 2 bases from J, the junction kept 12 bases outside the gene matches. Germline CDR1 is MDHEN and CDR2 is SYDVKM. The CDR3 has 16 residues. In DNA, the CDR3 is TGTGCCAGCAGACCTACAGGGGTGAGGGGGAACTATGGCTACACCTTC. It specifies CASRPTGVRGNYGYTF.

The V and J genes are TRBV5-1 and TRBJ2-7; D is perhaps TRBD1 (5 bases). The length of the CDR3 is 16 residues. Germline V lookup: CDR1 SGHRS, CDR2 YFSETQ. Trimming cost V 3 bases and J 5 bases, with 21 bases left between them. This CDR3 is CASSYNGGQSTHEQYF. The CDR3 DNA reads as TGCGCCAGCAGCTATAACGGCGGACAAAGCACCCACGAGCAGTACTTC.

The chain has TRBV6-1 and TRBJ1-2; 8 bases line up with TRBD1. Trimming at V came to 3 bases and at J to 2 bases, leaving 14 bases not matched to a gene. The CDR3 spans 18 residues. CDR1 is MNHNS and CDR2 is SASEGT in the germline V gene. The DNA for the CDR3 is TGTGCCAGCAGTGAGAGGACAGGGTGGACCTTAACAAACTATGGCTACACCTTC. This translates into CASSERTGWTLTNYGYTF.

This chain links TRBV5-4 with TRBJ2-3; tentative D call: TRBD2 (6 bases). Germline CDR1 and CDR2: SGHNT and YYREEE (reference sequence). CDR3 length: 15 amino acids. The V and J ends lost 0 bases and 2 bases respectively, with 10 bases between them. The chain's CDR3 is CASSLDAGSTDTQYF. Here the CDR3 DNA reads TGTGCCAGCAGCTTGGATGCGGGATCCACAGATACGCAGTATTTT.

The CDR3 nucleotides read TGTGCCAGCAGCCATCTAATAACAAAGGCCGCTGAGCAGTTCTTC. Protein product: CASSHLITKAAEQFF. The rearrangement uses TRBV7-9 and TRBJ2-1; D gene ambiguous. Germline V lookup: CDR1 SEHNR, CDR2 FQNEAQ (reference sequence). V was trimmed by 5 bases and J by 9 bases, leaving 20 bases between them. This CDR3 contains 15 residues.

This sequence joins TRBV28 and TRBJ2-1; 13 bases fit TRBD2. V shed 6 bases and J 15 bases; nucleotides not matched to a gene: 11. The CDR3 is made up of 14 amino acids. Germline V gives CDR1 MDHEN, CDR2 SYDVKM. The CDR3 spells CASSLGLAGRERFF. DNA of the CDR3: TGTGCCAGCAGCCTGGGACTAGCGGGAAGAGAACGGTTCTTC.

Written as DNA, the CDR3 is TGCGCCAGCAGCTTGGAAGGGGGCGGAGAGACCCAGTACTTC. It yields the protein CASSLEGGGETQYF. The chain combines TRBV5-1 with TRBJ2-5; 7 bases are shared with TRBD1. Looked up from germline, CDR1 is SGHRS and CDR2 is YFSETQ. This CDR3 contains 14 residues. Unmatched junction bases numbered 3, after V lost 0 bases and J lost 4 bases.

The gene calls are TRBV7-3 and TRBJ1-1, with 7 bases aligning to TRBD1. The CDR3 totals 14 residues. In germline, CDR1 is SGHTA, CDR2 FQGTGA. V shed 6 bases and J 0 bases; nucleotides not matched to a gene: 4. DNA for the CDR3: TGTGCCAGCAGGCCAGGGGGAGTGAACACTGAAGCTTTCTTT. Translation gives CASRPGGVNTEAFF.